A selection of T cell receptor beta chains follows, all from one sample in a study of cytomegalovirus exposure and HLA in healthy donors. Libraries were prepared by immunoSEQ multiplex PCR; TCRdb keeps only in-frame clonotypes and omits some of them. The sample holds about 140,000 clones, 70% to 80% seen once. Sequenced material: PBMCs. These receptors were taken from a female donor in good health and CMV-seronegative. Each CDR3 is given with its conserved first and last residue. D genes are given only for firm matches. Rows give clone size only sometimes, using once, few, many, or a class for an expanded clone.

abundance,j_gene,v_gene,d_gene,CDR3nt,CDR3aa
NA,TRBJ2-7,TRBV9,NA,TGTGCCAGCAGCGTTGCCGCAGAGGCCTACGAGCAGTACTTC,CASSVAAEAYEQYF
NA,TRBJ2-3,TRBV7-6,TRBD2,TGTGCCAGCAGCCCAGGACTAGCCGCCACAGATACGCAGTATTTT,CASSPGLAATDTQYF
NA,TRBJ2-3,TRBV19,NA,TGTGCCAGTAAGTCGTCGGGGAGGACAGATACGCAGTATTTT,CASKSSGRTDTQYF
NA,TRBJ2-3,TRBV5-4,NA,TGTGCCAGCAGCTTAGGAGGCACAGATACGCAGTATTTT,CASSLGGTDTQYF
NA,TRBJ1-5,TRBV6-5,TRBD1,TGTGCCAGCAGGGGGGGACAGTTCAATCAGCCCCAGCATTTT,CASRGGQFNQPQHF
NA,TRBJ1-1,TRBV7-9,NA,TGTGCCAGCAGCGAGAGGACAGTGGAAGCTTTCTTT,CASSERTVEAFF
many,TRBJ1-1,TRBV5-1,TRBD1,TGCGCCAGCAGCCCGAACCCGACAGGGATGAACACTGAAGCTTTCTTT,CASSPNPTGMNTEAFF
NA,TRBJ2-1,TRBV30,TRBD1,TGTGCCTGGAGTGGGCTGGGACAGGGGCGGAATGAGCAGTTCTTC,CAWSGLGQGRNEQFF
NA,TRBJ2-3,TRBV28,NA,TGTGCCAGCAGTTTCATCACAGATACGCAGTATTTT,CASSFITDTQYF
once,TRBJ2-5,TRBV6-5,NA,TGTGCCAGCAGGAATCGGCCTAGCGACCCGGAGACCCAGTACTTC,CASRNRPSDPETQYF
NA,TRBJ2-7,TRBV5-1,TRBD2,TGCGCCAGCAGCCCTCTTCGCGGGACTAGCGGGGAGGGGCAGTACTTC,CASSPLRGTSGEGQYF
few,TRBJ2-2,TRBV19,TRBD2,TGTGCCAGTAGCGGGGGGATATCCGGGGAGCTGTTTTTT,CASSGGISGELFF
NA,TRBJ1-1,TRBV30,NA,TGTGCCTGGAGTGTACGGGTGAACACTGAAGCTTTCTTT,CAWSVRVNTEAFF
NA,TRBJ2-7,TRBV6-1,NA,TGTGCCAGCGGTGAACGGGGACTGGAGATGGAGTACTTC,CASGERGLEMEYF
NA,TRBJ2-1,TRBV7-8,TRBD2,TGTGCCAGCAGCTCCGCGCCAGCGGGGGTCTATGAGCAGTTCTTC,CASSSAPAGVYEQFF
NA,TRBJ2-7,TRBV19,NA,TGTGCCAGTAGTATAGATCCGGCGGGCTCCTACGAGCAGTACTTC,CASSIDPAGSYEQYF
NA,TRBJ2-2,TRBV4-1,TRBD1,TGCGCCAGCAGCCAAGACCCGCCAGGACAGGGGCTTTACACCGGGGAGCTGTTTTTT,CASSQDPPGQGLYTGELFF
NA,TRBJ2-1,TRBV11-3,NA,TGTGCCAGCAGCTTGGGCGGAGGGAATACTAGAATCTCCTACAATGAGCAGTTCTTC,CASSLGGGNTRISYNEQFF